This TCR beta chain was documented in a study of blood T cell repertoires in COVID-19. About the study: Whether acute or convalescent, the COVID-19 samples came from the United States, Italy and Spain.

Patients from Seattle were sampled longitudinally, starting during active infection. Original handling: Reference gene primer amplification gave estimated nucleated cell counts. Produced via immunoSEQ multiplex PCR; TCRdb's table is partial and in-frame only. The V and J calls and clone size come from that table; D and trimming were worked out from the DNA. Of fewer than 50,000 clones in the sample, around 70% are singletons; the top ten hold roughly 10%. CDR3 length equals 19 residues. Trimming took off 2 bases at V and 3 bases at J, with 25 bases between the two ends. Looked up from germline, CDR1 is MDHEN and CDR2 is SYDVKM.

This receptor was obtained from a man between 65 and 80 years old with COVID-19, enrolled during active disease. The chain uses TRBV28 and TRBJ1-2; D gene ambiguous. The sequenced sample consisted of peripheral blood. The CDR3 bases are TGTGCCAGCAGTTTAATTTCCGGCTGGCAGGAAAGATATTACTATGGCTACACCTTC. It translates to CASSLISGWQERYYYGYTF.